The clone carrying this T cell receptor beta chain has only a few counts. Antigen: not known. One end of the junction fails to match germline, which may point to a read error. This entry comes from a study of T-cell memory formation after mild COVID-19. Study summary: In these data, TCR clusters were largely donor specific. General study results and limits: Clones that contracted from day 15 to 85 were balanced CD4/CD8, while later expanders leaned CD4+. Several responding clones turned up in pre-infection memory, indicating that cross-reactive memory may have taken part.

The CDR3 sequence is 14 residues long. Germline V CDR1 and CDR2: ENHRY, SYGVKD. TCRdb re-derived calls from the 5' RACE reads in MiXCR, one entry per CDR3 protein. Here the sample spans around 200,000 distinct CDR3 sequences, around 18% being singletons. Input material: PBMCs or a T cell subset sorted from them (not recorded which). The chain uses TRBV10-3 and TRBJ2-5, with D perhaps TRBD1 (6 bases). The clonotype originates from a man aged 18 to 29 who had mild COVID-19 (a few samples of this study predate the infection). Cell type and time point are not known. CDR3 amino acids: CAVSRTATQETQYF. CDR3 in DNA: TGTGCCGTCAGCCGGACAGCTACTCAAGAGACCCAGTACTTC.